Below, 26 T cell receptor beta chains from the same sample are listed, as sequenced in a study of T cell responses to AZD1222 COVID-19 vaccine. Repertoires were generated with immunoSEQ multiplex PCR, while TCRdb's copy carries only in-frame clones and drops some. Among about 120,000 clones listed, about 85% were seen once. The material sequenced was peripheral blood, taken on day 0 of AZD1222 vaccination. These receptor sequences come from an adult in good health.

V is TRBV21-1 and J is TRBJ1-1. TRBV21-1 is a known pseudogene. This CDR3 comprises 14 residues. CDR3 amino acids: CASRGRNLDTEAFF. The CDR3 nucleotides are TGTGCCAGCAGAGGACGGAATTTGGACACTGAAGCTTTCTTT.

This clone has only a few counts. The chain recombines TRBV2 with TRBJ2-7; D gene unclear. The V end was cut by 6 bases, the J end by 2 bases, with 8 bases between. The V gene's germline CDR1 is SNHLY and CDR2 FYNNEI. This CDR3 is 12 amino acids long. The CDR3 DNA is TGTGCCAGCAGGGGAATCGCCTACGAGCAGTACTTC. This codes for CASRGIAYEQYF.

This chain joins TRBV27 and TRBJ1-1, with D perhaps matching TRBD1 (6 bases). The CDR3 spans 14 residues. Trimming took off 3 bases at V and 5 bases at J, with 13 bases between the two ends. CDR1 is MNHEY, CDR2 SMNVEV, per germline (reference sequence). This CDR3 reads CASSLRGPGTEAFF. The CDR3 DNA reads TGTGCCAGCAGTTTGCGGGGGCCGGGGACTGAAGCTTTCTTT.

The chain carries TRBV18 and TRBJ2-7, with TRBD2 matching over 7 bases. The CDR3 runs to 14 residues. With 3 bases clipped from V and 7 bases from J, the junction kept 9 bases outside the gene matches. CDR1 and CDR2 (germline): KGHSH, LQKENI. For the CDR3, the DNA is TGTGCCAGCTCACCGCCGGGAGGAAGGTGGGAGCAGTACTTC. Amino acids: CASSPPGGRWEQYF.

V usage is TRBV7-3 and J usage is TRBJ1-2; 11 bases align to TRBD1. Germline CDR1 reads SGHTA; CDR2 reads FQGTGA. With V trimmed by 0 bases and J by 8 bases, 8 bases remained unmatched. This CDR3 is built from 16 residues. For the CDR3, the DNA is TGTGCCAGCAGCTTAACTCCCCGGACAGGGGGCGAAGGCTACACCTTC. Its protein product is CASSLTPRTGGEGYTF.

This clone was seen more than once but under ten times. This chain joins TRBV7-2 and TRBJ2-7, with 10 positions matching TRBD2. CDR3 length equals 15 residues. Germline assignment: CDR1 SGHTA and CDR2 FQGNSA. The junction had 3 bases not matched to a gene; V was cut back by 0 bases and J by 4 bases. The CDR3 sequence: CASSLASSGGYEQYF. The CDR3, as DNA: TGTGCCAGCAGCTTAGCGTCTAGCGGGGGTTACGAGCAGTACTTC.

This clone was recorded a few times. The CDR3 loop reads CASSGVATEQYF. In nucleotides, the CDR3 is TGTGCCAGCAGCGGGGTGGCAACCGAGCAGTACTTC. This chain uses TRBV5-4 with TRBJ2-7; D unclear. CDR3 length: 12 amino acids. The V gene's germline CDR1 is SGHNT and CDR2 YYREEE (reference sequence). V lost 4 bases to trimming and J lost 6 bases, with 11 bases between them.

The chain couples TRBV29-1 to TRBJ2-7; 8 nucleotides line up with TRBD1. The junction had 12 bases not matched to a gene; V was cut back by 6 bases and J by 5 bases. This CDR3 contains 14 residues. Germline V gives CDR1 SQVTM, CDR2 ANQGSEA. CDR3 bases: TGCAGCGTGGTCGGACAGGGTTTTATGGACGAGCAGTACTTC. Translated: CSVVGQGFMDEQYF.

The V gene is TRBV7-9, the J gene TRBJ2-5, with TRBD2 matching 7 bases. J lost 5 bases, V lost 3 bases, and 15 bases had no gene match. Per germline, CDR1 SEHNR and CDR2 FQNEAQ (reference sequence). This CDR3 has 17 residues. Here the CDR3 DNA reads TGTGCCAGCAGCTTCCGGGTAGCGGCTAGCGGTTCGGAGACCCAGTACTTC. It specifies CASSFRVAASGSETQYF.

This clone was counted between two and nine times. The chain combines TRBV14 with TRBJ2-7; the match to TRBD1 covers 7 bases. After removal of 6 bases from V and 2 bases from J, the junction contained 10 bases not matched to a gene. Looked up from germline, CDR1 is SGHDN and CDR2 is FVKESK. The CDR3 has 15 amino acids. CDR3 nucleotides: TGTGCCAGCAGTCCCTTTACAGGGGAGACCTACGAGCAGTACTTC. This codes for CASSPFTGETYEQYF.

The chain joins TRBV4-1 to TRBJ1-5; TRBD1 might be the D (6 bases). The V end lost 3 bases, the J end lost 0 bases, and 12 bases lay between the germline ends. Germline loops: CDR1 MGHRA, CDR2 YSYEKL. The CDR3 length is 16 residues. CDR3 in DNA: TGCGCCAGCAGCCATCCCCCGACAGGTAGCAATCAGCCCCAGCATTTT. It translates to CASSHPPTGSNQPQHF.

The V and J genes are TRBV25-1 and TRBJ1-1; weak D call: TRBD1 (5 bases). With 3 bases removed from V and 11 bases from J, the gap between germline ends came to 10 bases. The CDR3 has 11 residues. CDR1 and CDR2 from the germline V gene are MGHDK and SYGVNS. The CDR3 here is CASSEGPRAFF. The CDR3 DNA reads as TGTGCCAGCAGTGAGGGACCTCGGGCTTTCTTT.

A word on this clone: A read error may produce the germline difference seen at one junction end. V usage is TRBV20-1 and J usage is TRBJ1-2; a weak D match, TRBD1 (6 bases). Germline values: CDR1 DFQATT, CDR2 SNEGSKA (reference sequence). This CDR3 region has 9 residues. In DNA form, the CDR3 reads TGCAGTGGGAGACAGGCCCTCTCCTTC. Amino acids: CSGRQALSF.

The chain joins TRBV5-6 to TRBJ1-1; D gene uncertain. The germline V gene has CDR1 SGHDT and CDR2 YYEEEE. The CDR3 runs to 17 residues. V lost 4 bases and J 0 bases, leaving 19 bases between the germline ends. CDR3: CASSAPLDLVVNTEAFF. CDR3 sequence (DNA): TGTGCCAGCAGCGCCCCCCTTGATCTCGTGGTGAACACTGAAGCTTTCTTT.

The gene calls are TRBV28 and TRBJ2-7; possibly TRBD1 or TRBD2 for D (5 bases each). Looked up from germline, CDR1 is MDHEN and CDR2 is SYDVKM. There are 14 residues in the CDR3. V dropped 3 bases and J dropped 2 bases, with 11 bases sitting between them. The CDR3 is CASSFGVGAYEQYF. The CDR3 DNA reads TGTGCCAGCAGTTTCGGGGTGGGGGCCTACGAGCAGTACTTC.

This chain uses TRBV15 with TRBJ2-1, with a possible D match to TRBD2 (6 bases). The CDR3 sequence is 13 residues long. V was trimmed by 3 bases and J by 6 bases, leaving 9 bases between them. The germline V gene has CDR1 LNHNV and CDR2 YYDKDF (reference sequence). The CDR3 DNA sequence: TGTGCCACCAGCAGTGGGGACTTCAATGAGCAGTTCTTC. It codes for CATSSGDFNEQFF.

The CDR3 DNA reads TGTGCCAGCAGCTTAATGGACAGCTTGGGCTACACCTTC. Translation: CASSLMDSLGYTF. V and J are TRBV7-8 and TRBJ1-2; D perhaps matches TRBD1 (6 bases). The CDR3 is 13 residues long. V lost 2 bases, J lost 8 bases, and 12 bases lay in between. Germline values: CDR1 SGHVS, CDR2 FQNEAQ.

The chain combines TRBV6-5 with TRBJ2-7; 9 nucleotides line up with TRBD1. The CDR3 length is 14 residues. The junction had 6 bases not matched to a gene; V was cut back by 7 bases and J by 2 bases. Germline lookup yields CDR1 MNHEY and CDR2 SVGAGI. The CDR3 region is CASKGTGHTYEQYF. In nucleotides, the CDR3 is TGTGCCAGCAAGGGGACAGGGCATACCTACGAGCAGTACTTC.

This clone was counted ten times or more. V and J are TRBV6-5 and TRBJ2-7; D is unclear. The CDR3 contains 11 residues. V was trimmed by 7 bases and J by 5 bases, leaving 9 bases between them. Germline V gene sequence: CDR1 MNHEY, CDR2 SVGAGI. The CDR3 nucleotides read TGTGCCAGCATGGAATTCGACGAGCAGTACTTC. As protein: CASMEFDEQYF.

This sequence joins TRBV28 and TRBJ1-2; unclear D gene. V was clipped by 6 bases and J by 4 bases, with 15 bases between them. Germline CDR1 is MDHEN and CDR2 is SYDVKM. CDR3 size: 14 residues. The CDR3 nucleotides are TGTGCCAGCAGCCTCGTAGAAAGGCCCTATGGCTACACCTTC. This encodes CASSLVERPYGYTF.

The V call is TRBV27, the J call TRBJ2-7, with 9 bases aligning to TRBD1. Germline V gene lookup returns CDR1 MNHEY and CDR2 SMNVEV (reference sequence). The V and J ends lost 6 bases and 2 bases, in that order; junction bases with no gene match: 5. The CDR3 is 14 amino acids. The CDR3 DNA sequence: TGTGCCAGCAGGTCGGGACAGGGCCCCTACGAGCAGTACTTC. Its protein is CASRSGQGPYEQYF.

This chain uses TRBV6-5 with TRBJ1-2; D gene ambiguous. The CDR3 loop spans 13 amino acids. Between the trimmed V and J ends, which lost 3 bases and 4 bases, there was a span of 9 bases. Germline CDR1 MNHEY, CDR2 SVGAGI. DNA for the CDR3: TGTGCCAGCAGTTATCCTGGGTCCTATGGCTACACCTTC. Translating gives CASSYPGSYGYTF.

This clone was observed once. The chain recombines TRBV12-5 with TRBJ2-7; 8 bases map to TRBD2. Trimming cost V 2 bases and J 3 bases; bases outside gene matches: 18. The CDR3 has 19 residues. CDR1 LGHNT and CDR2 FRNRAP come from the germline V gene. Here the CDR3 reads CASGLIPGEAGAFYYEQYF. The CDR3 DNA is TGTGCTAGTGGTTTGATCCCGGGGGAAGCGGGGGCTTTTTACTACGAGCAGTACTTC.

V and J are TRBV28 and TRBJ1-6; D gene ambiguous. V was shortened by 3 bases and J by 9 bases, with 15 bases between the two germline ends. CDR1 MDHEN and CDR2 SYDVKM come from the germline V gene. The CDR3 contains 15 residues. CDR3 residues: CASSLSPPSRSPLHF. Written as DNA, the CDR3 is TGTGCCAGCAGTTTGTCCCCGCCTAGCCGTTCACCCCTCCACTTT.

This chain links TRBV15 with TRBJ2-2, with 10 bases lining up with TRBD2. J lost 3 bases, V lost 0 bases, and 4 bases had no gene match. Germline assignment: CDR1 LNHNV and CDR2 YYDKDF (reference sequence). This CDR3 is 17 amino acids long. The CDR3 nucleotides read TGTGCCACCAGCAGAGATGGGCTAGCGGGGGACACCGGGGAGCTGTTTTTT. Translation gives CATSRDGLAGDTGELFF.

CDR3 region: CSARHGAEAFF. The DNA for the CDR3 is TGCAGTGCTAGACACGGGGCTGAAGCTTTCTTT. The chain couples TRBV20-1 to TRBJ1-1; no clear D gene. The CDR3 runs 11 residues. In germline, CDR1 is DFQATT, CDR2 SNEGSKA (reference sequence). V lost 2 bases and J lost 6, with 7 bases in between.